This passage covers 5 T cell receptor beta chains from one sample sequenced in a study of T-cell reconstitution after alpha-beta-depleted transplantation in children. Preparing the TCRbeta library involved the use of unique molecular identifiers. One entry per CDR3 protein, called by TCRdb with MiXCR from the PCR reads. In the table there are 700,000 to 950,000 distinct CDR3 sequences, roughly 15% of which are singletons. This sample comprised PBMCs, mostly from graft donor cells, obtained 360 days after TCRalphabeta/CD19-depleted stem cell transplant. Every receptor here comes from a male patient younger than 18 who had a stem cell transplant for acute lymphoblastic leukemia, so the T cells may come from the graft donor.

The rearrangement uses TRBV12-2 and TRBJ1-5; the listed D gene, TRBD1, was not tested against the DNA. TRBV12-2 counts as a pseudogene. There are 16 residues in the CDR3. The CDR3 sequence: CASRISRGTWDQPQHF. The CDR3, as DNA: TGTGCAAGTCGCATTAGCAGGGGGACTTGGGATCAGCCCCAGCATTTT.

In this sample, this clonotype turned up a few times. The J gene is TRBJ2-1, the V gene TRBV29-1; TRBD2 is a possible D gene (5 bases). Germline V gene sequence: CDR1 SQVTM, CDR2 ANQGSEA. V was cut by 1 base and J by 9 bases, with 10 bases left in between. CDR3 size: 12 residues. This CDR3 is CSVEVRGLEQFF. The CDR3 region has the DNA TGCAGCGTTGAAGTACGGGGTCTTGAGCAGTTCTTC.

The V call is TRBV27, the J call TRBJ2-2; no firm D call. Per the germline V gene, CDR1 is MNHEY and CDR2 is SMNVEV (reference sequence). CDR3 length: 13 residues. Deletions cut 5 bases from V and 4 bases from J, with 8 bases between. The CDR3, as DNA: TGTGCCAGCAGTCCCCCGTTCACCGGGGAGCTGTTTTTT. Translation: CASSPPFTGELFF.

This clonotype occurred many times. This chain connects TRBV25-1 to TRBJ2-7; D gene ambiguous. CDR1 is MGHDK, CDR2 SYGVNS, per germline. The ends were cut back, 2 bases at V and 2 bases at J, with 10 bases in the middle. The CDR3 totals 14 residues. This chain's CDR3 is CASSERNGTYEQYF. The DNA of the CDR3 is TGTGCCAGCAGTGAAAGGAACGGCACCTACGAGCAGTACTTC.

This clonotype occurred many times. The rearrangement uses TRBV24-1 and TRBJ2-1; the D is unclear. V lost 6 bases to trimming and J lost 5 bases, with 10 bases between them. There are 13 residues in the CDR3. In germline, CDR1 is KGHDR, CDR2 SFDVKD. In DNA form, the CDR3 reads TGTGCCACCAGTTTTCTAGTTCACAATGAGCAGTTCTTC. Amino acid sequence: CATSFLVHNEQFF.